The following is a T cell receptor beta chain sequence with its context. The record originates from a study of blood T cell repertoires in COVID-19. Some clones are missing from TCRdb's copy, which holds only in-frame ones; the method was immunoSEQ multiplex PCR. The sample lists 40,000 to 55,000 clones, about 72% seen once, with about 5% in the top ten. Recruits, aged about 18 to 89 years, lived in 24 US areas. The V gene end was trimmed by 4 bases and the J gene end by 1 base; junction bases not matched to a gene: 4. Germline V gene lookup returns CDR1 MNHEY and CDR2 SMNVEV (reference sequence). CDR3 length equals 16 residues.

The chain has TRBV27 and TRBJ2-2; 9 bases line up with TRBD1. This TCR derives from a woman aged 45-65 years with acute COVID-19. What was sequenced was PBMCs or T cells enriched from blood (not recorded which). This CDR3 reads CASSSGTGKNTGELFF. As DNA, the CDR3 is TGTGCCAGCAGTTCCGGGACAGGGAAGAACACCGGGGAGCTGTTTTTT.